What follows is one T cell receptor (beta chain) and its context. Its antigen is still unknown. No base quality values were provided; no much bigger clone lies one nucleotide off. This specimen belongs to a study of OX40 agonist ivuxolimab in advanced cancers. With respect to the entire study: Ivuxolimab, which targeted the costimulatory receptor OX40 (CD134), was an agonistic, fully human IgG2 monoclonal antibody. A male proportion of about 79% and a mean age of 60 years, ranging from about 20 to 79, were recorded for the dose-escalation cohort. Of the approximately 54 dose-escalation patients, hepatocellular carcinoma was present in roughly 19, melanoma in roughly 15, renal cell carcinoma in 9 and head and neck cancer in 9. The paper covers the monotherapy dose-escalation part of the phase I ivuxolimab trial, which included N of about 56 patients. Prior anti-PD-1, anti-PD-L1 or anti-CTLA-4 therapy was permitted, and checkpoint inhibitors had been received by 40% to 50% of dose-escalation patients. Partial responses occurred in three dose-escalation patients, of whom one had hepatocellular carcinoma and two had cutaneous melanoma. The purpose of peripheral TCRbeta sequencing was to test whether ivuxolimab changed TCR sequence diversity and led to clonal T-cell expansion. Intravenous ivuxolimab was administered to patients every 2 weeks at six dose levels: 0.01, 0.1, 0.3, 1.5, 3 and 10 mg/kg. Overall study outcomes, separate from this receptor: In partial responders in the 0.1-3.0 mg/kg groups, normalized peripheral clonal expansion was found to be among the lowest, especially among CD8+ T cells. Low levels of normalized T-cell clonal expansion were also seen in some patients who did not respond. Which antigens the clonally expanded peripheral T cells were specific for was not determined. After ivuxolimab, CD8+ T cells had more expanded clones than CD4+ T cells on average. Clonal expansion of both CD4+ and CD8+ blood T cells was observed from baseline to week 6 at doses 0.1 to 3.0 mg/kg.

For sequencing of the TCRbeta CDR3 region, genomic DNA was extracted from the sorted cells. The immunoSEQ Assay was used to sequence the TCRbeta CDR3 regions. TCRdb took this table from immuneACCESS and kept in-frame rearrangements with V and J called. Such tables lack part of the clones; where checked against another copy, unresolved V genes explain under half of the gap, and the rest is unexplained. In this sample the table shows under 100,000 clones, less than 85% of which occur a single time. Roughly 0.5% of the sample is held by the ten biggest clonotypes. The germline V gene encodes CDR1 SGHNT and CDR2 YENEEA. Inclusive of the bounding cysteine and phenylalanine, the CDR3 is 15 residues long. Only the CDR3 DNA stays, 45 bases, in frame from base 1. V lost 5 bases and J lost 7 bases, and the count of bases not matched to a germline gene is 14. The trial excluded patients who had a history of autoimmune disease or were on systemic immunosuppression. Peripheral blood for TCR sequencing was collected from all dose cohorts at baseline, on cycle 4 day 1, and on cycle 7 day 1. Samples were obtained from an open-label, multicenter, first-in-human phase I dose-escalation trial of ivuxolimab. The trial enrolled adults with locally advanced or metastatic head and neck squamous cell, hepatocellular, melanoma or renal cell carcinoma. CD4+ and CD8+ T cells were sorted separately from peripheral blood before TCR sequencing.

The receptor was isolated from an adult with an advanced solid tumor such as melanoma, head and neck, liver or kidney cancer. The sample consisted of CD4+ or CD8+ T cells sorted from blood, taken in a trial of the OX40 agonist ivuxolimab. The V and J segments used are TRBV11-3 and TRBJ2-7; 7 central nucleotides agree with TRBD1. The CDR3 region: CASSVTGQAAGEQYF. The DNA is as follows: TGTGCCAGCAGCGTAACCGGACAGGCGGCCGGGGAGCAGTACTTC.